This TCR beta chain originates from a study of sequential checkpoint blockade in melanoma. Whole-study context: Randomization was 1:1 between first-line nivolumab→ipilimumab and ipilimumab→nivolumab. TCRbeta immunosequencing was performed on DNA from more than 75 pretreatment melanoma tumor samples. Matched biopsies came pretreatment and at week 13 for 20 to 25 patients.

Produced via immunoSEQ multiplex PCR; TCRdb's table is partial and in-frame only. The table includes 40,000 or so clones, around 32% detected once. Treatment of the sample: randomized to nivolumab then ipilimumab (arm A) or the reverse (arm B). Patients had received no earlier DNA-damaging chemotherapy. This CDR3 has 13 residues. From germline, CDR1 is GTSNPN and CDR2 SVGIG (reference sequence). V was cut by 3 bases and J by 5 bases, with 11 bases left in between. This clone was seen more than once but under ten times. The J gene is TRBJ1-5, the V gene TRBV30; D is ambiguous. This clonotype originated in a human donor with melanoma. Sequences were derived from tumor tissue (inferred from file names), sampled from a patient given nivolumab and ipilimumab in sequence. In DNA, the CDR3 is TGTGCCTGGAGCGCCGGACGGGATCAGCCCCAGCATTTT. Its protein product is CAWSAGRDQPQHF.